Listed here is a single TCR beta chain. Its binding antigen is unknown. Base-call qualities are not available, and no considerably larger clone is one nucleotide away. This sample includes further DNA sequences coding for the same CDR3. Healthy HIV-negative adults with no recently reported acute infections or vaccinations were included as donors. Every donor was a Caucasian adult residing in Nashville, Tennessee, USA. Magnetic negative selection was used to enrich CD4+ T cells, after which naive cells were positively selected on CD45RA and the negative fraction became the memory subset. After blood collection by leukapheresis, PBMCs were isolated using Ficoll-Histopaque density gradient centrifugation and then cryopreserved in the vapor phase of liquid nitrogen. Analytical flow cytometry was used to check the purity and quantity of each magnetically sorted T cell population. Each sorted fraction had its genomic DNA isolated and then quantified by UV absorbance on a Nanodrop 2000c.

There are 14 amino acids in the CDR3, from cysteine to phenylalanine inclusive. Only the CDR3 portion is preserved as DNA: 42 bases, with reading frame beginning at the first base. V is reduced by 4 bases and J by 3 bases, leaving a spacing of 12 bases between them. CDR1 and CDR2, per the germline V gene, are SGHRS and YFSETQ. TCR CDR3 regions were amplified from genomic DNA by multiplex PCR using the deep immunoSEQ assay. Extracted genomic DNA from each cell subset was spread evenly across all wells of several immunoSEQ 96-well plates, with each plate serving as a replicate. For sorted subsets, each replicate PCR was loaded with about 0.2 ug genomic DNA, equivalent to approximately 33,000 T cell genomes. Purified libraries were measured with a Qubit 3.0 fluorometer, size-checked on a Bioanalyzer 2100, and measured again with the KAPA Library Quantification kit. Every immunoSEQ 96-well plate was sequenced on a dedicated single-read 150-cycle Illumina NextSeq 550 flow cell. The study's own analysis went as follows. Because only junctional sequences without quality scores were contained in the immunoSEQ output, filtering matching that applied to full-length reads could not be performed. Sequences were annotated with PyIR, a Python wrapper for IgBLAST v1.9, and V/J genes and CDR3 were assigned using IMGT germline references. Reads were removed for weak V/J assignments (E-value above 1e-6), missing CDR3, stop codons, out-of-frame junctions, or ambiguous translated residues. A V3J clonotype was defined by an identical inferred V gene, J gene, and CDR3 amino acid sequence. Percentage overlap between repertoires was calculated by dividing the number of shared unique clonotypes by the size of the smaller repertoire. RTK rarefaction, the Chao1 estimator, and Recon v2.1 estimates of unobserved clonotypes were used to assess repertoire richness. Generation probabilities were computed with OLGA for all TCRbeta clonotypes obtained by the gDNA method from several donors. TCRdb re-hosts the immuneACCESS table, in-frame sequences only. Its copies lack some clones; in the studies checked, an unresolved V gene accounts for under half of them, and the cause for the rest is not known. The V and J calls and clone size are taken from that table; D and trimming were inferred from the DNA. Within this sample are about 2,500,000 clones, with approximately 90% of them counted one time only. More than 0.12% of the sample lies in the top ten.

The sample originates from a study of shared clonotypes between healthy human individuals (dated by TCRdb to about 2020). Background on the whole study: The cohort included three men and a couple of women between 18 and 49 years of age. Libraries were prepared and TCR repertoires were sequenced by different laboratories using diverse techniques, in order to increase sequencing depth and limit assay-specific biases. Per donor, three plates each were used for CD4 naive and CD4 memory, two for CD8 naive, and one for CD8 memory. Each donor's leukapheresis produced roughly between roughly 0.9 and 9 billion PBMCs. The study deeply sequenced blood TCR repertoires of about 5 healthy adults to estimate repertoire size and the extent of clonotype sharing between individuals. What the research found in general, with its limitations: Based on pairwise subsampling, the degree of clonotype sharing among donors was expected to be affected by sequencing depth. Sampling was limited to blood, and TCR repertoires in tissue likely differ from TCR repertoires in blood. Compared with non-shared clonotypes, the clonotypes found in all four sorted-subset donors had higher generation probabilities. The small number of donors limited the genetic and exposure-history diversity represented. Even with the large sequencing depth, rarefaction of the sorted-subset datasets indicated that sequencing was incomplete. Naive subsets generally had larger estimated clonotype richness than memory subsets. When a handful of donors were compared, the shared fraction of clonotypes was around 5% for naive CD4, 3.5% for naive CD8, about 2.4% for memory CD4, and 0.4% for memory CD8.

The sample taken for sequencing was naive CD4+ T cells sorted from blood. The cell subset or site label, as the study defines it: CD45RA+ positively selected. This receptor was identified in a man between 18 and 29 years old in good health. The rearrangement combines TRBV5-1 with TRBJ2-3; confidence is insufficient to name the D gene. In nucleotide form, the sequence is TGCGCCAGCAGCCCCGGACGCGGTACAGATACGCAGTATTTT. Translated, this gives CASSPGRGTDTQYF.